This T cell receptor (beta chain) was sequenced during a study of Ad26.COV2.S vaccination and SARS-CoV-2 variants. Study information: Trial arm assignment for the donor was COV1001 Ad26.COV2.S. Intramuscular Ad26.COV2.S at 5x10^10 or 1x10^11 viral particles.

From germline, CDR1 is MNHEY and CDR2 SVGAGI. Trimming left V 7 bases short and J 3 bases short, with 18 bases between. The CDR3 is 15 amino acids. The treatment was: some 20 received Ad26.COV2.S at low or high dose, single or two shots; roughly five received placebo; per-sample allocation not given. Samples analyzed were those drawn on day 63 after the first vaccine or placebo injection. The shot given was an Ad26 vector that makes Wuhan-strain SARS-CoV-2 spike. The protocol was immunoSEQ multiplex PCR, while the TCRdb copy is restricted to in-frame clones and leaves out a portion. This table holds 300,000 to 400,000 clones, approximately 87% found once.

V gene TRBV6-5 combines with J gene TRBJ1-2; tentative D call: TRBD1 (5 bases). This sample comprised peripheral blood, obtained in a trial of Ad26.COV2.S vaccine versus placebo. This TCR was sampled from a person between 18 and 65 years old who received the Ad26.COV2.S COVID-19 vaccine or a placebo. The chain's CDR3 is CASNWSPGGDYGYTF. The DNA of the CDR3 is TGTGCCAGCAATTGGAGCCCGGGAGGGGACTATGGCTACACCTTC.